These T cell receptor beta chains were read from a single sample in a study of OX40 agonist ivuxolimab in advanced cancers. Some clones are missing from TCRdb's copy, which holds only in-frame ones; the method was immunoSEQ multiplex PCR. The sample records roughly 80,000 clones, approximately 90% being singletons. The sequences come from CD4+ or CD8+ T cells sorted from blood, collected in a trial of the OX40 agonist ivuxolimab. The receptors were sampled from an adult with an advanced solid tumor such as melanoma, head and neck, liver or kidney cancer. Both conserved end residues are part of each CDR3.

CDR3	V	J
CASSLGQPYEQYF	TRBV7-2	TRBJ2-7
CASSFLASNYGYTF	TRBV5-8	TRBJ1-2
CASGINPQNIQYF	TRBV5-4	TRBJ2-4
CASSRADQPYNEQFF	TRBV5-1	TRBJ2-1
CASSPNQGVGELFF	TRBV5-1	TRBJ2-2
CASSLGSDDTGELFF	TRBV5-4	TRBJ2-2
CASSAQPDSAYEQYF	TRBV11-3	TRBJ2-7
CASSPGGGRSTEAFF	TRBV7-9	TRBJ1-1
CASSQDLRWDRSYNEQFF	TRBV4-2	TRBJ2-1
CAWSVGGGGTEAFF	TRBV30	TRBJ1-1
CASSSGTDTQYF	TRBV7-9	TRBJ2-3
CASSLGQDYGYTF	TRBV11-3	TRBJ1-2
CAISDPASMNIQYF	TRBV10-3	TRBJ2-4
CASSSSLGYEQYF	TRBV6-5	TRBJ2-7
CATKAGGQPQHF	TRBV10-3	TRBJ1-5
CAIKRDRGSNQPQHF	TRBV10-3	TRBJ1-5
CASSFSGVQHYGYTF	TRBV7-9	TRBJ1-2
CASSSQEAEQFF	TRBV5-1	TRBJ2-1
CASSPLFAGKGNEQFF	TRBV18	TRBJ2-1
CASSLPTSGVNEQFF	TRBV5-1	TRBJ2-1
CASSLARQGKSYYNEQFF	TRBV7-8	TRBJ2-1
CASIDSVSSYNEQFF	TRBV6-1	TRBJ2-1
CAISVTAGRSVNTEAFF	TRBV10-3	TRBJ1-1
CAWSVAGVGIF	TRBV30	TRBJ2-7
CASSPPLGTSYEQYF	TRBV18	.
CASSGQGAYSNQPQHF	TRBV19	TRBJ1-5
CASSPGTSGQETQYF	TRBV7-2	TRBJ2-5
CASSSGLAGVNEQFF	TRBV4-2	TRBJ2-1
CASSQNREGYTF	TRBV6-6	TRBJ1-2